This T cell receptor beta chain stems from a study of persistence of HIV-infected CD4 T cells (dated by TCRdb to the early 2020s). Background on the whole study: The study isolated CMV- and HIV-1 Gag-responding CD4+ T cells from ART-treated individuals to examine antigen-driven clonal expansion of HIV-1-infected cells. Participants had been on suppressive ART for a median of around eight years. The TCR cluster analysis across participants included eight or nine participants for CMV and more than five participants for Gag. The clonality of all cells in each sorted population was assessed by TCRbeta sequencing, whereas the clonality of infected cells was assessed by proviral sequencing. Peripheral blood samples of up to roughly 180 mL were collected at multiple time points, except for a couple of participants, who underwent leukapheresis at a single time point. What the work shows at the level of the full study, not this receptor alone: Restriction of bulk TCR analyses to the rare CMV-responding cells that actually carried HIV-1 proviruses was not possible. Significantly lower TCRbeta richness was observed in CMV- and Gag-responding cells than in anti-CD3/anti-CD28-responding cells, and higher oligoclonality was observed in CMV-responding cells than in CD3/CD28-stimulated and Gag-responding cells. Antigen-responding cells were enriched for expanded CDR3beta sequences that were degenerate, which suggests that CD4+ responses to CMV and Gag underwent convergent selection. Only a small number of individuals took part in the study, and the range of antigens tested was limited. Within the same sorted populations, TCR oligoclonality correlated with proviral oligoclonality.

The treatment or condition label corresponds to: suppressive antiretroviral therapy. A pool of overlapping HIV-1 Gag 15-mer peptides was used at roughly 0.95 ug per peptide per mL for cell stimulation. Nonresponding CD40L-negative CD69-negative CD45RO-high memory CD4+ T cells were sorted as memory populations depleted of antigen-responding cells. HIV-1-infected adults in whom suppressive ART had been started during chronic infection were enrolled as participants. Participants had undetectable plasma HIV-1 RNA below 50 copies/mL for at least 4 years. To be included, a participant needed positive CMV serology and a CD4+ T cell count above 400 cells/uL. Before stimulation, PBMCs were isolated using density centrifugation and then depleted of CD8+ T cells. Stimulation of CD8-depleted PBMCs was carried out for approximately 17 hours with anti-CD28/CD49d costimulation, CD40-blocking antibody and enfuvirtide, to prevent new infections. Sorting was done on either a Beckman Coulter MoFlo Legacy or an XDP sorter, and propidium iodide was used to exclude dead cells. The QIAamp DNA Mini Kit was used for genomic DNA extraction from samples above one million cells, and the Quick-DNA Microprep Kit was used otherwise.

This clone was seen just once. The clone's antigen remains unknown. No base qualities exist here, and no much larger clone lies one base off it. TCRbeta repertoires were sequenced from genomic DNA with the immunoSEQ hsTCRB assay version 4 in survey mode. Genomic DNA was diluted to around 10 ng/uL, and up to 1 ug per sample was used for TCRbeta sequencing. Processing in the source paper ran as follows. ImmunoSeq Analyzer 3.0 was used for analysis of TCRbeta data, and diversity was computed on productive nucleotide rearrangements. Using the Immunarch R package, the improved Chao index served to estimate lower-bound TCR diversity and the Gini coefficient served to estimate clonality. Different nucleotide rearrangements encoding the same CDR3beta amino acid sequence were counted as distinct clonotypes. TCRbeta sequences significantly enriched in antigen-responding cells relative to anti-CD3/anti-CD28-activated cells were identified by differential abundance analysis. GLIPH2 grouped TCRs by predicted peptide-MHC specificity, both within each participant and across combined participant data sets. What TCRdb holds here is the immuneACCESS table cut down to in-frame rearrangements. Part of the clones is not present; checked against another copy, under half of the missing clones reflect an unresolved V gene, and the others are unexplained. The D gene and trimming were derived from the DNA, and the V and J assignments and clone size from that table. Within this sample are about 33,000 clones, with roughly 80% of them counted one time only. Jointly, the top ten make up 0.9% to 1% of the sample.

V was cut back by 0 bases and J by 5 bases, leaving a gap of 3 bases between them. Reading the germline V gene gives CDR1 SGHTS and CDR2 YDEGEE. Inclusive of the bounding cysteine and phenylalanine, the CDR3 is 12 residues long. The DNA shown is the 36-base CDR3, in frame from base 1. The clonotype comes from an adult with HIV. The donor label of this sample is uncertain. The rearrangement joined TRBV5-8 to TRBJ1-5, with the D gene too uncertain to name. This sample comprised cultured CD4+ T cells from PBMCs, obtained from a patient who received antiretroviral therapy. What the cell subset or site label conveys for this sample: CD40L-CD69- CD45RO-high memory CD4 T cells not responding to Gag peptides. Here is the DNA: TGTGCCAGCAGCTTGGTGGATCAGCCCCAGCATTTT. Translated, it reads CASSLVDQPQHF.